This is a list of T cell receptor beta chains from one sample in a study of identifying expanded T cells in peripheral blood. Clones were sequenced by immunoSEQ multiplex PCR, and TCRdb holds only the in-frame ones, with some missing. The table includes about 91,000 clones, almost 90% detected once. The sequencing sample was made of blood. These receptors originate from a person between 18 and 75 years old in good health. The CDR3 runs from the conserved cysteine through the conserved F or W. Fields, in order: V gene, clone size, D gene, J gene, CDR3 protein, CDR3 DNA. D genes are given only for firm matches. Where a row states a size, it is once, few, many or the class of an expanded clone; other rows omit it.

>TRBV29-1|NA|NA|TRBJ2-7
CSARDAPYEQYF
TGCAGCGCAAGGGACGCCCCCTACGAGCAGTACTTC
>TRBV29-1|NA|TRBD1|TRBJ2-7
CSVQDRDDEQYF
TGCAGCGTTCAGGACAGGGACGACGAGCAGTACTTC
>TRBV9|NA|TRBD2|TRBJ2-2
CASSKAGRTGELFF
TGTGCCAGCAGCAAAGCGGGACGCACCGGGGAGCTGTTTTTT
>TRBV10-2|NA|NA|TRBJ2-1
CASRDRDTSAEQFF
TGCGCCAGCAGAGATAGGGACACCTCCGCGGAGCAGTTCTTC
>TRBV7-2|NA|NA|TRBJ2-7
CASSLSPNSYEQYF
TGTGCCAGCAGCTTATCCCCAAACTCCTACGAGCAGTACTTC
>TRBV10-1|NA|TRBD1|TRBJ1-1
CASSDDRGAFF
TGCGCCAGCAGTGACGACAGGGGGGCTTTCTTT
>TRBV27|NA|NA|TRBJ1-4
CASSLYSAEKLFF
TGTGCCAGCAGTTTATACTCAGCTGAAAAACTGTTTTTT
>TRBV5-1|once|NA|TRBJ1-4
CASSRRGTTNEKLFF
TGCGCCAGCAGTCGGAGAGGTACAACTAATGAAAAACTGTTTTTT
>TRBV28|NA|TRBD2|TRBJ2-7
CASREAGGTLEQYF
TGTGCCAGCAGAGAAGCGGGGGGGACCCTCGAGCAGTACTTC
>TRBV7-9|NA|NA|TRBJ2-3
CASSLVLGYFSRTDTQYF
TGTGCCAGCAGCTTAGTGTTGGGCTATTTCTCGCGCACAGATACGCAGTATTTT
>TRBV6-5|NA|NA|TRBJ2-3
CASSSLAGIKDTQYF
TGTGCCAGCAGTTCGCTGGCAGGGATCAAAGATACGCAGTATTTT
>TRBV7-9|NA|TRBD2|TRBJ2-1
CASSLRDSGGYNEQFF
TGTGCCAGCAGCTTACGTGATAGCGGGGGATACAATGAGCAGTTCTTC
>TRBV4-1|NA|NA|TRBJ2-5
CASSHPQETQYF
TGCGCCAGCAGCCATCCCCAAGAGACCCAGTACTTC
>TRBV7-2|NA|TRBD2|TRBJ2-2
CASSFSGEVTGELFF
TGTGCCAGCAGCTTTAGCGGGGAGGTCACCGGGGAGCTGTTTTTT
>TRBV27|NA|NA|TRBJ1-1
CASLTNTEAFF
TGTGCCAGTCTTACAAACACTGAAGCTTTCTTT
>TRBV5-4|NA|NA|TRBJ2-1
CASSPEGGWYNEQFF
TGTGCCAGCAGCCCGGAAGGAGGTTGGTACAATGAGCAGTTCTTC
>TRBV7-6|NA|NA|TRBJ2-3
CASSLGTGWGTDTQYF
TGTGCCAGCAGCTTAGGTACAGGGTGGGGGACAGATACGCAGTATTTT
>TRBV6-1|NA|NA|TRBJ2-7
CASSAEGTYEQYF
TGTGCCAGCAGTGCCGAGGGGACCTACGAGCAGTACTTC
>TRBV30|NA|TRBD2|TRBJ2-7
CAATGTSGIGSYEQYF
TGTGCCGCGACCGGGACTAGCGGGATCGGCTCCTACGAGCAGTACTTC
>TRBV6-4|NA|NA|TRBJ2-2
CASSDFAVTGELFF
TGTGCCAGCAGTGACTTTGCGGTCACCGGGGAGCTGTTTTTT
>TRBV6-1|NA|NA|TRBJ1-1
CASSESGEGNTEAFF
TGTGCCAGCAGTGAATCAGGGGAAGGGAACACTGAAGCTTTCTTT
>TRBV28|NA|NA|TRBJ2-1
CASSSPAVGNEQFF
TGTGCCAGCAGCTCTCCCGCGGTGGGTAATGAGCAGTTCTTC
>TRBV28|NA|NA|TRBJ2-5
CASGLQETQYF
TGTGCCAGCGGCCTTCAAGAGACCCAGTACTTC
>TRBV2|NA|NA|TRBJ1-2
CASSEAGYTF
TGTGCCAGCAGTGAGGCTGGCTACACCTTC
>TRBV28|NA|NA|TRBJ2-3
CASRTSGVGVDTQYF
TGTGCCAGCAGGACATCAGGGGTAGGTGTGGATACGCAGTATTTT
>TRBV25-1|NA|NA|TRBJ2-3
CASSSEPAQNTQYF
TGTGCCAGCAGTAGCGAACCAGCACAGAACACGCAGTATTTT
>TRBV18|NA|NA|TRBJ2-5
CASSPPPPETQYF
TGTGCCAGCTCACCACCCCCCCCAGAGACCCAGTACTTC
>TRBV10-3|NA|NA|TRBJ1-4
CAISEYGSPGKLFF
TGTGCCATCAGTGAGTACGGTTCCCCGGGAAAACTGTTTTTT
>TRBV7-8|NA|TRBD1|TRBJ1-2
CASSSRTGSGYTF
TGTGCCAGCAGCTCCCGGACAGGGTCCGGCTACACCTTC
>TRBV6-1|NA|NA|TRBJ1-1
CASSYTEAFF
TGTGCCAGCAGTTACACTGAAGCTTTCTTT
>TRBV12-5|NA|NA|TRBJ1-6
CASAQSSYNSPLHF
TGTGCTAGTGCCCAAAGCTCCTATAATTCACCCCTCCACTTT
>TRBV6-6|NA|NA|TRBJ2-3
CASSYSTGRADTQYF
TGTGCCAGCAGTTACTCGACGGGTCGGGCAGATACGCAGTATTTT
>TRBV7-3|NA|TRBD1|TRBJ2-5
CASSLGGQGQETQYF
TGTGCCAGCAGCTTAGGGGGACAGGGACAAGAGACCCAGTACTTC
>TRBV5-1|NA|TRBD1|TRBJ1-6
CASSLVPGGNSPLHF
TGCGCCAGCAGCTTAGTTCCAGGGGGTAATTCACCCCTCCACTTT
>TRBV28|NA|TRBD1|TRBJ1-2
CASSAYRGNGYTF
TGTGCCAGCAGTGCGTACAGGGGAAATGGCTACACCTTC
>TRBV9|NA|NA|TRBJ2-3
CASSVGARAPTDTQYF
TGTGCCAGCAGCGTAGGTGCCAGGGCCCCCACAGATACGCAGTATTTT
>TRBV30|NA|TRBD1|TRBJ1-5
CAWSGVRGRVQPQHF
TGTGCCTGGAGTGGGGTGAGGGGGCGAGTTCAGCCCCAGCATTTT
>TRBV7-2|medium-sized|NA|TRBJ2-5
CASSSLWTAQETQYF
TGTGCCAGCAGCTCCCTTTGGACAGCCCAAGAGACCCAGTACTTC
>TRBV6-5|NA|NA|TRBJ2-7
CASSYGPDYEQYF
TGTGCCTCGTCCTACGGACCCGACTACGAGCAGTACTTC
>TRBV27|NA|NA|TRBJ2-7
CATWEVRGGAYEQYF
TGTGCCACCTGGGAGGTGAGAGGCGGGGCCTACGAGCAGTACTTC
>TRBV14|NA|TRBD1|TRBJ2-5
CASSQITGGLETQYF
TGTGCCAGCAGCCAAATTACAGGGGGTCTAGAGACCCAGTACTTC
>TRBV4-3|NA|NA|TRBJ1-3
CASSQALDNSGNTIYF
TGCGCCAGCAGCCAAGCGCTAGACAACTCTGGAAACACCATATATTTT
>TRBV5-1|NA|NA|TRBJ2-1
CASSVSRVKLNNEQFF
TGCGCCAGCAGCGTCTCCAGGGTCAAGCTCAACAATGAGCAGTTCTTC
>TRBV18|NA|NA|TRBJ2-5
CASSRGITPGETQYF
TGTGCCAGCTCACGAGGAATTACTCCTGGAGAGACCCAGTACTTC
>TRBV2|NA|NA|TRBJ2-1
CASRGTSSSYNEQFF
TGTGCCAGCAGGGGGACTTCGAGCTCCTACAATGAGCAGTTCTTC
>TRBV6-6|NA|NA|TRBJ1-5
CASTDLGRYQPQHF
TGTGCCAGCACCGACCTGGGGAGGTATCAGCCCCAGCATTTT
>TRBV6-4|NA|NA|TRBJ2-1
CASSESGASNEQFF
TGTGCCAGCAGTGAATCTGGCGCAAGTAATGAGCAGTTCTTC
>TRBV7-2|NA|NA|TRBJ2-1
CASSLYLAPNEQFF
TGTGCCAGCAGCTTATACCTGGCGCCCAATGAGCAGTTCTTC
>TRBV6-5|NA|NA|TRBJ1-1
CASSYLGRDWITEAFF
TGTGCCAGCAGTTACCTCGGCAGGGATTGGATCACTGAAGCTTTCTTT
>TRBV5-1|NA|NA|TRBJ2-2
CASSLSFGKGGVRELFF
TGCGCCAGCAGCTTGTCATTTGGAAAGGGCGGAGTGCGGGAGCTGTTTTTT
>TRBV5-4|NA|NA|TRBJ1-5
CASSPEPEAQPQHF
TGTGCCAGCAGCCCCGAGCCTGAGGCTCAGCCCCAGCATTTT
>TRBV18|NA|TRBD1|TRBJ1-3
CASSPPTAGGISGNTIYF
TGTGCCAGCTCACCCCCCACGGCAGGGGGTATCTCTGGAAACACCATATATTTT
>TRBV7-2|NA|NA|TRBJ2-7
CASSPGLIYYEQYF
TGTGCCAGCAGCCCAGGACTAATCTACTACGAGCAGTACTTC